The TCR beta chain described here comes from a study of T cells in localized non-small cell lung cancer. The length of the CDR3 is 13 residues. Germline-derived CDR1 and CDR2 are SGHNT and YYREEE (reference sequence). Trimming took 2 bases from V and 2 from J, leaving 5 bases between them. This table comes from immunoSEQ multiplex PCR, and its TCRdb copy is limited to in-frame clones, with some not included. This sample has tens of thousands of clones; about 92% occur once, and the top ten carry more than 5.5%. This clone was detected once. Sequencing was performed on peripheral blood, taken before any cancer treatment. This TCR derives from a female donor of 60 years or more with stage I lung adenocarcinoma. The V and J genes are TRBV5-4 and TRBJ1-3; D gene ambiguous. The CDR3 region is CASSFFPGNTIYF. The CDR3 DNA sequence: TGTGCCAGCAGCTTTTTCCCTGGAAACACCATATATTTT.